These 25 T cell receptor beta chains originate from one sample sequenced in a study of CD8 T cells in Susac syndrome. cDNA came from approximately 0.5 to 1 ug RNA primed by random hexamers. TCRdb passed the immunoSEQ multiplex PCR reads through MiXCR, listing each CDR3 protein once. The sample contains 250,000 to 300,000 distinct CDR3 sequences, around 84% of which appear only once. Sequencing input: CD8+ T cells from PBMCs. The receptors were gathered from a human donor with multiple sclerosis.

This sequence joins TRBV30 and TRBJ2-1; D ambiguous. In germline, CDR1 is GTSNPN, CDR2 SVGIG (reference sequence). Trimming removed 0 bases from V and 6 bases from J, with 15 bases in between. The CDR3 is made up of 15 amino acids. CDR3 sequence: CAWSVPLEEGNEQFF. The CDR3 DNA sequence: TGTGCCTGGAGTGTACCTCTGGAAGAAGGCAATGAGCAGTTCTTC.

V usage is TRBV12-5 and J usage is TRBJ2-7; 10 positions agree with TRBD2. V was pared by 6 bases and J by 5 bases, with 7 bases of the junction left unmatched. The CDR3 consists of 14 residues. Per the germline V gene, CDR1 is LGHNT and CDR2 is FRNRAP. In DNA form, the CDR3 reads TGTGCTAGTGGCCCCAGCGGGAGGGCCAACGAGCAGTACTTC. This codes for CASGPSGRANEQYF.

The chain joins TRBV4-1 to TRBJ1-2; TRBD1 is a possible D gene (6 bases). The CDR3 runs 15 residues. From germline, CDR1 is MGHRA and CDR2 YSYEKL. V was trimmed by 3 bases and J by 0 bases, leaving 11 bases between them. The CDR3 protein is CASSQRDTSNYGYTF. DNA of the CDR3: TGCGCCAGCAGCCAGCGGGACACCTCTAACTATGGCTACACCTTC.

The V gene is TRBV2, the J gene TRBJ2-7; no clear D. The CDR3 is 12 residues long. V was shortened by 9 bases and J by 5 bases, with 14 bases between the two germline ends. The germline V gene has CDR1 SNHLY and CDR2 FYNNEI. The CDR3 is CARGRVGDEQYF. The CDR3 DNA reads TGTGCCAGAGGCCGGGTTGGCGACGAGCAGTACTTC.

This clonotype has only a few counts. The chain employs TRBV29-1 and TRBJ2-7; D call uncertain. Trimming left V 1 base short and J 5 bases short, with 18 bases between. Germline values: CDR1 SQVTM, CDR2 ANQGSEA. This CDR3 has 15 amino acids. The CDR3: CSVEGFREGFHEQYF. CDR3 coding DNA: TGCAGCGTTGAAGGTTTCCGTGAAGGGTTCCACGAGCAGTACTTC.

In DNA form, the CDR3 reads TGTGCCAGTAGTATGAGTGAGGGCCGAGATCGTTATGGCTACACCTTC. Translating gives CASSMSEGRDRYGYTF. The V call is TRBV19, the J call TRBJ1-2; no clear D. Between the trimmed V and J ends, which lost 3 bases and 5 bases, there was a span of 19 bases. Germline values: CDR1 LNHDA, CDR2 SQIVND (reference sequence). The CDR3 is 16 amino acids.

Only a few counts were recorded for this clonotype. The CDR3 nucleotides are TGTGCCAGCAGTCCAGGGGGTACAAATCAGCCCCAGCATTTT. It specifies CASSPGGTNQPQHF. J is TRBJ1-5 and V is TRBV12-3 or TRBV12-4; 7 bases align to TRBD1. Germline trimming cut 5 bases from V and 4 bases from J; bases unmatched to any gene: 5. This CDR3 region has 14 residues.

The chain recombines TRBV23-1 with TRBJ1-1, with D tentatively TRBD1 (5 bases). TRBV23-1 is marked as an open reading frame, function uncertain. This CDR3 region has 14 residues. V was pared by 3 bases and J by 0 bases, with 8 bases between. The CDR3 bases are TGCGCCAGCAGTCAGACGGGGCTGAACACTGAAGCTTTCTTT. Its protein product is CASSQTGLNTEAFF.

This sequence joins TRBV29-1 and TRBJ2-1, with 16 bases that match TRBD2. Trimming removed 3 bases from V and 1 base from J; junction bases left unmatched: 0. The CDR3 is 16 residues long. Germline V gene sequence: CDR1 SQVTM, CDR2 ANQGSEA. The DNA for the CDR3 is TGCAGCGTTGAGGGACTAGCGGGAGGGTCCTACAATGAGCAGTTCTTC. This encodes CSVEGLAGGSYNEQFF.

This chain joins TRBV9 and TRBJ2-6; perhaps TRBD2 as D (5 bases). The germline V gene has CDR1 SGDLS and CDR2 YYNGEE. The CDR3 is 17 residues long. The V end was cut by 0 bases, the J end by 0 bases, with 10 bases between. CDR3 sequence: CASSVDPGNSGANVLTF. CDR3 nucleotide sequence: TGTGCCAGCAGCGTAGATCCGGGGAACTCTGGGGCCAACGTCCTGACTTTC.

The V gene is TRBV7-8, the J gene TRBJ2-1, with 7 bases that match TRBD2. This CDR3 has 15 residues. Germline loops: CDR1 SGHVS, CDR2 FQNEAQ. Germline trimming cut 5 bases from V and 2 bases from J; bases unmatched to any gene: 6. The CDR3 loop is CASSDASGAYNEQFF. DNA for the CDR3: TGTGCCAGCAGCGACGCTAGCGGAGCCTACAATGAGCAGTTCTTC.

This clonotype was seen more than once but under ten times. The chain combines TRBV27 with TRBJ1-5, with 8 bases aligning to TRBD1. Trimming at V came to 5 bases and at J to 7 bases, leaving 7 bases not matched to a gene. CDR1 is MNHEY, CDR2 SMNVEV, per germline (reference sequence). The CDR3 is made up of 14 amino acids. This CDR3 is CASSTGGAQQPQHF. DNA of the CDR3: TGTGCCAGCAGTACAGGGGGTGCCCAACAGCCCCAGCATTTT.

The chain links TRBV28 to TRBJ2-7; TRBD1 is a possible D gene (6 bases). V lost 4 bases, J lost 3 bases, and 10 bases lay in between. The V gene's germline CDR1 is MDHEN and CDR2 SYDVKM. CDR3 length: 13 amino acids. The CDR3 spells CASSWDTSYEQYF. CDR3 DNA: TGTGCCAGCAGTTGGGACACGAGCTACGAGCAGTACTTC. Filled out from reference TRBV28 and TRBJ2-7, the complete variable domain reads DVKVTQSSRYLVKRTGEKVFLECVQDMDHENMFWYRQDPGLGLRLIYFSYDVKMKEKGDIPEGYSVSREKKERFSLILESASTNQTSMYLCASSWDTSYEQYFGPGTRLTVT.

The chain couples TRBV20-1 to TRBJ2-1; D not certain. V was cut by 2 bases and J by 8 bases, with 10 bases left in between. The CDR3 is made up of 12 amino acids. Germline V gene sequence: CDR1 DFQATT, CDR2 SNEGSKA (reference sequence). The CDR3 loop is CSARISRDEQFF. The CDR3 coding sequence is TGCAGTGCTAGAATCTCTAGGGATGAGCAGTTCTTC.

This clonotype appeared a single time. The CDR3 sequence is CASSSRRTKGDTEAFF. CDR3 in DNA: TGTGCCAGCAGTTCTCGACGGACTAAGGGGGACACTGAAGCTTTCTTT. The chain has TRBV27 and TRBJ1-1, with a possible D match to TRBD1 (6 bases). Between the trimmed V and J ends, which lost 4 bases and 3 bases, there was a span of 18 bases. The CDR3 is 16 amino acids. Germline V gives CDR1 MNHEY, CDR2 SMNVEV (reference sequence).

DNA of the CDR3: TGTGCCAGCACTCCCCTCCTCGACGGGTACGAGCAGTACTTC. It encodes CASTPLLDGYEQYF. The chain links TRBV6-6 to TRBJ2-7; D uncertain. From germline, CDR1 is MNHNY and CDR2 SVGAGI (reference sequence). There are 14 residues in the CDR3. Trimming shortened V by 7 bases and J by 4 bases, and 17 bases separated the two germline ends.

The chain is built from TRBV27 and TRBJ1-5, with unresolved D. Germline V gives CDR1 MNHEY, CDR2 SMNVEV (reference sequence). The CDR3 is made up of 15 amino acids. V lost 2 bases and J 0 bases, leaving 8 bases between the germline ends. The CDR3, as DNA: TGTGCCAGCAGTTTAAGATCCCCTAGCAATCAGCCCCAGCATTTT. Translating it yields CASSLRSPSNQPQHF.

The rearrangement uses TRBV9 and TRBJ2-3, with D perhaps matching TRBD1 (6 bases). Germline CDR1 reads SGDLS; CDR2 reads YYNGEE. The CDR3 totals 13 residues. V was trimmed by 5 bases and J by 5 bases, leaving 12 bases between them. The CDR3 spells CASSLGHKDTQYF. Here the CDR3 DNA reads TGTGCCAGCAGTCTGGGACACAAAGATACGCAGTATTTT.

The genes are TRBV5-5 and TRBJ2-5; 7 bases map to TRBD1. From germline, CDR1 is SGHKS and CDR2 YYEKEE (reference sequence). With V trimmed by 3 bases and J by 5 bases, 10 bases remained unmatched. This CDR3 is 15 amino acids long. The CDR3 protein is CASSSPGQLVETQYF. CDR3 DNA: TGTGCCAGCAGCTCGCCGGGACAGCTGGTGGAGACCCAGTACTTC.

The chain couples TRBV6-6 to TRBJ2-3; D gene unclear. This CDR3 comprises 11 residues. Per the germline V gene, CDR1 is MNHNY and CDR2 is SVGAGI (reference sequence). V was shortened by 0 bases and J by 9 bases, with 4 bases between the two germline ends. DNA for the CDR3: TGTGCCAGCAGTTACTCGGGGACGCAGTATTTT. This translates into CASSYSGTQYF.

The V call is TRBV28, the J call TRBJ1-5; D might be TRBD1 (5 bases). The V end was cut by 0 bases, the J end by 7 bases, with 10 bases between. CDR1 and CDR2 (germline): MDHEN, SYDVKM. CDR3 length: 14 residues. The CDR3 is CASSLWGGGQPQHF. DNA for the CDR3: TGTGCCAGCAGTTTATGGGGCGGGGGACAGCCCCAGCATTTT. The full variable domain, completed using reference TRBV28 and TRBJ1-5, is DVKVTQSSRYLVKRTGEKVFLECVQDMDHENMFWYRQDPGLGLRLIYFSYDVKMKEKGDIPEGYSVSREKKERFSLILESASTNQTSMYLCASSLWGGGQPQHFGDGTRLSIL.

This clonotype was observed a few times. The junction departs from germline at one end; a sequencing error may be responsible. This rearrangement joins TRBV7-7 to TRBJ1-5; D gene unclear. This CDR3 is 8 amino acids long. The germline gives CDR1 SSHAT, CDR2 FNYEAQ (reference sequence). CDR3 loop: CASSPPYF. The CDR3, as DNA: TGTGCTAGCAGCCCCCCGTATTTT.

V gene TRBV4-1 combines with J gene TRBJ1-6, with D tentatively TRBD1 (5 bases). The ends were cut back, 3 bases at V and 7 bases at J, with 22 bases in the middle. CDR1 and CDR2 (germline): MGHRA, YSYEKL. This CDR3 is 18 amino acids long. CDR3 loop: CASSHSAGTRKENSPLHF. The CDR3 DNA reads TGCGCCAGCAGCCACTCTGCCGGGACGCGAAAAGAAAATTCACCCCTCCACTTT.

The CDR3 bases are TGTGCCAGCAGTTACTCCACCGGGACAGGGCCCAATTCACCCCTCCACTTT. As protein: CASSYSTGTGPNSPLHF. The genes are TRBV6-5 and TRBJ1-6; 9 positions match TRBD1. Germline V gene lookup returns CDR1 MNHEY and CDR2 SVGAGI. V gave up 0 bases and J gave up 7 bases; unmatched junction bases: 7. The CDR3 runs to 17 residues.

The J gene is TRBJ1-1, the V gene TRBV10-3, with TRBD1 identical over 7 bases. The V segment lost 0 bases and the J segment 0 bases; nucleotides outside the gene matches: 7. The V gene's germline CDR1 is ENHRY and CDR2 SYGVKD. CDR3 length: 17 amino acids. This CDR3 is CAISESTLGTVNTEAFF. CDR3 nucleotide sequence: TGTGCCATCAGTGAGTCGACGTTAGGGACAGTGAACACTGAAGCTTTCTTT.